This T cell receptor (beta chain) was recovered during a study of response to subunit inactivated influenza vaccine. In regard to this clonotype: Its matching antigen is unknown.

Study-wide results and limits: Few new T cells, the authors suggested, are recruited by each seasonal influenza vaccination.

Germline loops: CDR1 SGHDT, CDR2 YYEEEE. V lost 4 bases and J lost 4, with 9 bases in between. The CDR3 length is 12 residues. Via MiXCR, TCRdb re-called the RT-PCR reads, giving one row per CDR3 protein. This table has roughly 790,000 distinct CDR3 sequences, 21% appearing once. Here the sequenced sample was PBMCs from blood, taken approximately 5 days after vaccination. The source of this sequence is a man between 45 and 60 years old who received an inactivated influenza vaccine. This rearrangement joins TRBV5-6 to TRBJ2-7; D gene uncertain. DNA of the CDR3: TGTGCCAGCAGCAGTGGAGAATACGAGCAGTACTTC. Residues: CASSSGEYEQYF. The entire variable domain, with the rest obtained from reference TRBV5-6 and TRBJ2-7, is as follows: DAGVTQSPTHLIKTRGQQVTLRCSPKSGHDTVSWYQQALGQGPQFIFQYYEEEERQRGNFPDRFSGHQFPNYSSELNVNALLLGDSALYLCASSSGEYEQYFGPGTRLTVT.